These T cell receptor beta chains were read from a single sample in a study of blood T cell repertoires in COVID-19. Clones were sequenced by immunoSEQ multiplex PCR, and TCRdb holds only the in-frame ones, with some missing. Of hundreds of thousands of clones in the sample, about four fifths were seen once. The sequencing sample was made of peripheral blood. These TCRs come from a woman of 80 years or more with acute or convalescent COVID-19. CDR3s include the opening cysteine and the closing phenylalanine or tryptophan. Fields, in order: clone size, J gene, D gene, V gene, CDR3 length, CDR3 DNA, CDR3 protein. A D gene is named only where the DNA matches it firmly. Part of the rows lack a size; the others show once, few, many or a class for expanded clones.

clone_size: NA
j_call: TRBJ2-3
d_call: NA
v_call: TRBV3-1/TRBV3-2
cdr3_length: 14
cdr3_nt: TGTGCCAGCAGCCACAGGGGACCCACAGATACGCAGTATTTT
cdr3_aa: CASSHRGPTDTQYF

clone_size: NA
j_call: TRBJ1-2
d_call: TRBD1
v_call: TRBV5-5
cdr3_length: 12
cdr3_nt: TGTGCCAGCAGCACCGACAGGGATGGCTACACCTTC
cdr3_aa: CASSTDRDGYTF

clone_size: NA
j_call: TRBJ2-6
d_call: TRBD2
v_call: TRBV5-1
cdr3_length: 18
cdr3_nt: TGCGCCAGCAGCTTGGTGGGGGGACTAGCTGGCGGGGCCAACGTCCTGACTTTC
cdr3_aa: CASSLVGGLAGGANVLTF

clone_size: NA
j_call: TRBJ1-2
d_call: NA
v_call: TRBV24-1
cdr3_length: 13
cdr3_nt: TGTGCCACCAGTGATGGCTGGAACTATGGCTACACCTTC
cdr3_aa: CATSDGWNYGYTF

clone_size: few
j_call: TRBJ1-2
d_call: NA
v_call: TRBV28
cdr3_length: 16
cdr3_nt: TGTGCCAGCAGTTTAAGTACGTCGCGAGGGAGATATGGCTACACCTTC
cdr3_aa: CASSLSTSRGRYGYTF

clone_size: NA
j_call: TRBJ2-5
d_call: TRBD2
v_call: TRBV19
cdr3_length: 16
cdr3_nt: TGTGCCAGTAGTATTCTGGGCGGGGGGGCCCCAGAGACCCAGTACTTC
cdr3_aa: CASSILGGGAPETQYF

clone_size: NA
j_call: TRBJ2-5
d_call: NA
v_call: TRBV7-2
cdr3_length: 16
cdr3_nt: TGTGCCAGCAGCTTAGCCGACGGCGGGGTAAAGGGAGGCCAGTACTTC
cdr3_aa: CASSLADGGVKGGQYF

clone_size: NA
j_call: TRBJ1-2
d_call: NA
v_call: TRBV6-1
cdr3_length: 13
cdr3_nt: TGTGCCAGCAGTGAAAGGGGCAGCTATGGCTACACCTTC
cdr3_aa: CASSERGSYGYTF

clone_size: NA
j_call: TRBJ2-3
d_call: TRBD2
v_call: TRBV5-1
cdr3_length: 17
cdr3_nt: TGCGCCAGCAGCTTGGCTTTGACAGCGGGGGGCACAGATACGCAGTATTTT
cdr3_aa: CASSLALTAGGTDTQYF

clone_size: NA
j_call: TRBJ2-1
d_call: NA
v_call: TRBV7-9
cdr3_length: 12
cdr3_nt: TGTGCCAGCAGCTTAGGGGGACATTATAAGTTCTTC
cdr3_aa: CASSLGGHYKFF

clone_size: NA
j_call: TRBJ1-5
d_call: NA
v_call: TRBV25-1
cdr3_length: 11
cdr3_nt: TGTGCCAGCGGACACAATCAGCCCCAGCATTTT
cdr3_aa: CASGHNQPQHF

clone_size: NA
j_call: TRBJ2-4
d_call: TRBD2
v_call: TRBV30
cdr3_length: 13
cdr3_nt: TGTGCCTGGAGTGGCCCGGGGGGGAACATTCAGTACTTC
cdr3_aa: CAWSGPGGNIQYF

clone_size: NA
j_call: TRBJ2-3
d_call: TRBD1
v_call: TRBV12-5
cdr3_length: 14
cdr3_nt: TGTGCTAGTGGTGGGGACAGGGTCAGAGATACGCAGTATTTT
cdr3_aa: CASGGDRVRDTQYF

clone_size: few
j_call: TRBJ2-2
d_call: NA
v_call: TRBV11-1
cdr3_length: 15
cdr3_nt: TGTGCCAGCAGCCCCCGGGTAGCACACACCGGGGAGCTGTTTTTT
cdr3_aa: CASSPRVAHTGELFF

clone_size: NA
j_call: TRBJ1-4
d_call: NA
v_call: TRBV18
cdr3_length: 16
cdr3_nt: TGTGCCAGCTCCCCAAATGTAGCCGCAACTAATGAAAAACTGTTTTTT
cdr3_aa: CASSPNVAATNEKLFF

clone_size: NA
j_call: TRBJ2-7
d_call: TRBD1
v_call: TRBV4-2
cdr3_length: 17
cdr3_nt: TGTGCCAGCAGCCAAGATCTCAGGGGACAGGGGACCTACGAGCAGTACTTC
cdr3_aa: CASSQDLRGQGTYEQYF

clone_size: few
j_call: TRBJ1-1
d_call: TRBD1
v_call: TRBV28
cdr3_length: 13
cdr3_nt: TGTGCCCATCTGCGACAGGGGGACACTGAAGCTTTCTTT
cdr3_aa: CAHLRQGDTEAFF

clone_size: NA
j_call: TRBJ1-2
d_call: NA
v_call: TRBV7-8
cdr3_length: 14
cdr3_nt: TGTGCCAGCAGCTTAACGCAGGGGAGTTATGGCTACACCTTC
cdr3_aa: CASSLTQGSYGYTF

clone_size: NA
j_call: TRBJ1-4
d_call: TRBD1
v_call: TRBV6-1
cdr3_length: 16
cdr3_nt: TGTGCCAGCAGTGAAGCGCCCGGGACAGGCGATGAAAAACTGTTTTTT
cdr3_aa: CASSEAPGTGDEKLFF

clone_size: NA
j_call: TRBJ2-3
d_call: NA
v_call: TRBV2
cdr3_length: 13
cdr3_nt: TGTGCCAGCATGACATGGATCCAAGATACGCAGTATTTT
cdr3_aa: CASMTWIQDTQYF

clone_size: NA
j_call: TRBJ1-1
d_call: NA
v_call: TRBV11-3
cdr3_length: 13
cdr3_nt: TGTGCCAGCAGCTTCAATAGGGGGACTGAAGCTTTCTTT
cdr3_aa: CASSFNRGTEAFF

clone_size: NA
j_call: TRBJ1-6
d_call: NA
v_call: TRBV7-8
cdr3_length: 13
cdr3_nt: TGTGCCAGCACGGGAACCCGCGATACACCCCTCCACTTT
cdr3_aa: CASTGTRDTPLHF

clone_size: many
j_call: TRBJ1-6
d_call: TRBD1
v_call: TRBV2
cdr3_length: 16
cdr3_nt: TGTGCCAGCAGTGAAACCCCGGACAGGGGGGATTCACCCCTCCACTTT
cdr3_aa: CASSETPDRGDSPLHF

clone_size: once
j_call: TRBJ2-7
d_call: TRBD2
v_call: TRBV4-2
cdr3_length: 15
cdr3_nt: TGTGCCAGCAGCCAAGCCGGGGGGATTATCTACGAGCAGTACTTC
cdr3_aa: CASSQAGGIIYEQYF

clone_size: NA
j_call: TRBJ1-1
d_call: NA
v_call: TRBV7-3
cdr3_length: 13
cdr3_nt: TGTGCCAGCAGCTTAACAGGGGGCACTGAAGCTTTCTTT
cdr3_aa: CASSLTGGTEAFF

clone_size: NA
j_call: TRBJ1-5
d_call: NA
v_call: TRBV5-3
cdr3_length: 16
cdr3_nt: TGTGCCAGAAGGGAGATGAATTACTCTAGCAATCAGCCCCAGCATTTT
cdr3_aa: CARREMNYSSNQPQHF

clone_size: NA
j_call: TRBJ2-6
d_call: NA
v_call: TRBV6-2/TRBV6-3
cdr3_length: 15
cdr3_nt: TGTGCCAGCAGTTCCCGGGGCTCTGGGGCCAACGTCCTGACTTTC
cdr3_aa: CASSSRGSGANVLTF

clone_size: NA
j_call: TRBJ1-2
d_call: NA
v_call: TRBV3-1/TRBV3-2
cdr3_length: 14
cdr3_nt: TGTGCCAGCAGCCAAGATAACTCCCCTAGGGGCTACACCTTC
cdr3_aa: CASSQDNSPRGYTF

clone_size: NA
j_call: TRBJ1-6
d_call: NA
v_call: TRBV24-1
cdr3_length: 15
cdr3_nt: TGTGCCACCAGTAGCTCGGAGACAGATAATTCACCCCTCCACTTT
cdr3_aa: CATSSSETDNSPLHF

clone_size: once
j_call: TRBJ2-1
d_call: TRBD2
v_call: TRBV7-9
cdr3_length: 16
cdr3_nt: TGTGCCAGCAGCCGACGGACTAGCGGGGCCTACAATGAGCAGTTCTTC
cdr3_aa: CASSRRTSGAYNEQFF

clone_size: NA
j_call: TRBJ1-4
d_call: NA
v_call: TRBV2
cdr3_length: 14
cdr3_nt: TGTGCCAGCAGTCTCGGGACTCTAAATGAAAAACTGTTTTTT
cdr3_aa: CASSLGTLNEKLFF

clone_size: NA
j_call: TRBJ2-6
d_call: NA
v_call: TRBV6-1
cdr3_length: 15
cdr3_nt: TGTGCCAGCATCAAACAGGGAGCTGGGGCCAACGTCCTGACTTTC
cdr3_aa: CASIKQGAGANVLTF

clone_size: NA
j_call: TRBJ1-1
d_call: TRBD1
v_call: TRBV7-9
cdr3_length: 16
cdr3_nt: TGTGCCAGCAGTCATACACAGGGGGCAATGAACACTGAAGCTTTCTTT
cdr3_aa: CASSHTQGAMNTEAFF

clone_size: NA
j_call: TRBJ1-4
d_call: NA
v_call: TRBV28
cdr3_length: 16
cdr3_nt: TGTGCCAGCAGTTCGCCCCGGGGGGGGTCTAATGAAAAACTGTTTTTT
cdr3_aa: CASSSPRGGSNEKLFF

clone_size: NA
j_call: TRBJ1-5
d_call: NA
v_call: TRBV2
cdr3_length: 13
cdr3_nt: TGTGCCAGCAGCCAAGGGGGGGATCAGCCCCAGCATTTT
cdr3_aa: CASSQGGDQPQHF

clone_size: NA
j_call: TRBJ1-1
d_call: NA
v_call: TRBV7-2
cdr3_length: 14
cdr3_nt: TGTGCCAGCAGCTTAGCGGGGCTGAACCCTGAAGCTTTCTTT
cdr3_aa: CASSLAGLNPEAFF